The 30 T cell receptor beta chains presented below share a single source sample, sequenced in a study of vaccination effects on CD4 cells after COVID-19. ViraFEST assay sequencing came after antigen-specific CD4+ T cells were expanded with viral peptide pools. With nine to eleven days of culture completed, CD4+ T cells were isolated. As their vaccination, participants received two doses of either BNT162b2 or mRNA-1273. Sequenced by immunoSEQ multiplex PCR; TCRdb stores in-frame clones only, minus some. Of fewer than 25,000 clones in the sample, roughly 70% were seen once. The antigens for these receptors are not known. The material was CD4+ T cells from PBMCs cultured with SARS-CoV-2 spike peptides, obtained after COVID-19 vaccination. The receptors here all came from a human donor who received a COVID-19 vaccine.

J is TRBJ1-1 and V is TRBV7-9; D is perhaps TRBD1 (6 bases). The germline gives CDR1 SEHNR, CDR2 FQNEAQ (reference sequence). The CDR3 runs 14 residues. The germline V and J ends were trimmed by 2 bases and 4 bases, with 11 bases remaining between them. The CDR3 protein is CASSLQGFTTEAFF. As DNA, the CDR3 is TGTGCCAGCAGCTTACAGGGGTTTACCACTGAAGCTTTCTTT.

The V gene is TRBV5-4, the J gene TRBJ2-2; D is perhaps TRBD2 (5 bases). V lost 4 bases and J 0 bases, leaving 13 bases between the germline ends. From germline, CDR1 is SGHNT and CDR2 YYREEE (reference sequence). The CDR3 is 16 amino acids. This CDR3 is CASSPPASTNTGELFF. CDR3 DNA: TGTGCCAGCAGCCCCCCGGCTAGCACGAACACCGGGGAGCTGTTTTTT.

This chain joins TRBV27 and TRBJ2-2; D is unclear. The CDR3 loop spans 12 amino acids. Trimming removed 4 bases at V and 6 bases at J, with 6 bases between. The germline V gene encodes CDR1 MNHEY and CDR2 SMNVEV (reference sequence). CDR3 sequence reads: CASSSSAGELFF. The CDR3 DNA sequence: TGTGCCAGCAGTTCCTCCGCCGGGGAGCTGTTTTTT.

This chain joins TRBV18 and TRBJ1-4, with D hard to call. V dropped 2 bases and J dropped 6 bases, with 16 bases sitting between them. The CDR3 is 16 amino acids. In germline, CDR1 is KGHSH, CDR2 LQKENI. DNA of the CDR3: TGTGCCAGCTCACCAAGAGGGAGCAGGAGGGATGAAAAACTGTTTTTT. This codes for CASSPRGSRRDEKLFF.

CDR3 nucleotide sequence: TGTGCCTGGAGTGTAAGAGCCGTTAGCGCTGAAGCTTTCTTT. Protein sequence: CAWSVRAVSAEAFF. The V and J genes are TRBV30 and TRBJ1-1; D ambiguous. V dropped 0 bases and J dropped 6 bases, with 14 bases sitting between them. Per germline, CDR1 GTSNPN and CDR2 SVGIG (reference sequence). The CDR3 contains 14 residues.

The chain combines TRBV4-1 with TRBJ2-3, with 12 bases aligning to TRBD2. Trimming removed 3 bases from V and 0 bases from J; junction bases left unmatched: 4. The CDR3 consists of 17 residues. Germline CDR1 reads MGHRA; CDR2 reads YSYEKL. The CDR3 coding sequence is TGCGCCAGCAGCCAGAATCTAGCGGGGGGGAGCACAGATACGCAGTATTTT. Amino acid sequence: CASSQNLAGGSTDTQYF.

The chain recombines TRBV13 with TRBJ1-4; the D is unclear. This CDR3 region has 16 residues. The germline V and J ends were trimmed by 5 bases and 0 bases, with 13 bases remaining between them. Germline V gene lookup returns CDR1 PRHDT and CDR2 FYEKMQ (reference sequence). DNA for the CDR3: TGTGCCAGCAGCCTTAAGGTCCAAGCAACTAATGAAAAACTGTTTTTT. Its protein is CASSLKVQATNEKLFF.

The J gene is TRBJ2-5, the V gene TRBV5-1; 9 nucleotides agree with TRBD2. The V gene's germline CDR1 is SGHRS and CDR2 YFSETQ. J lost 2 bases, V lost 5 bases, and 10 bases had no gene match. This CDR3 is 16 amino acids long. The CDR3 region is CASSLNSGGPQETQYF. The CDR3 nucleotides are TGCGCCAGCAGTCTAAATAGCGGGGGACCACAAGAGACCCAGTACTTC.

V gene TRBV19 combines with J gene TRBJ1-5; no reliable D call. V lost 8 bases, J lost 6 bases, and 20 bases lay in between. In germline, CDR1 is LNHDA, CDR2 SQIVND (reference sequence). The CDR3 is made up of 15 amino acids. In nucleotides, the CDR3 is TGTGCCAGTGTACGTGTCGGAGGAGGAGGTCAGCCCCAGCATTTT. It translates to CASVRVGGGGQPQHF.

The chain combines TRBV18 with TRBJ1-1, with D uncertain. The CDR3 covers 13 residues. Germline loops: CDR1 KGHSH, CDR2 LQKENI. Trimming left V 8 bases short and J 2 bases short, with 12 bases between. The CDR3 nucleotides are TGTGCCAGCACTCCCTACGATAACACTGAAGCTTTCTTT. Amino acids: CASTPYDNTEAFF. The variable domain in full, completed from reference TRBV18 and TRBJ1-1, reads NAGVMQNPRHLVRRRGQEARLRCSPMKGHSHVYWYRQLPEEGLKFMVYLQKENIIDESGMPKERFSAEFPKEGPSILRIQQVVRGDSAAYFCASTPYDNTEAFFGQGTRLTVV.

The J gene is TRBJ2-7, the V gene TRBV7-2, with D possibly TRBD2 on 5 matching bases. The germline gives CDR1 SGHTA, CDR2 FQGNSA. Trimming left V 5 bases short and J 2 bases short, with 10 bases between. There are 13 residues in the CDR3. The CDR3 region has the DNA TGTGCCAGCAGCGCAAGCGGACCCTACGAGCAGTACTTC. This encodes CASSASGPYEQYF.

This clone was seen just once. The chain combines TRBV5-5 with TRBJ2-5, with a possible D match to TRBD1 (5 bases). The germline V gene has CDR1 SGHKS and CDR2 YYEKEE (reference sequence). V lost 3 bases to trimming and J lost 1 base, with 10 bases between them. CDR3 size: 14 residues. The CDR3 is CASSSGQGQETQYF. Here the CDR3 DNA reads TGTGCCAGCAGCTCTGGCCAGGGCCAAGAGACCCAGTACTTC.

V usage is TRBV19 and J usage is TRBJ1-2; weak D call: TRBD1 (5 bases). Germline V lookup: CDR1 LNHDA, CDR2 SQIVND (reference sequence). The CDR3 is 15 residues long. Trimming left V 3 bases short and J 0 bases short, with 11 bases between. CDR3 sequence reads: CASSMRTTTNYGYTF. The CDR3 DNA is TGTGCCAGTAGTATGAGGACAACTACTAACTATGGCTACACCTTC. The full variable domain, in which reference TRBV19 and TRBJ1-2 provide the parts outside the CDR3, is DGGITQSPKYLFRKEGQNVTLSCEQNLNHDAMYWYRQDPGQGLRLIYYSQIVNDFQKGDIAEGYSVSREKKESFPLTVTSAQKNPTAFYLCASSMRTTTNYGYTFGSGTRLTVV.

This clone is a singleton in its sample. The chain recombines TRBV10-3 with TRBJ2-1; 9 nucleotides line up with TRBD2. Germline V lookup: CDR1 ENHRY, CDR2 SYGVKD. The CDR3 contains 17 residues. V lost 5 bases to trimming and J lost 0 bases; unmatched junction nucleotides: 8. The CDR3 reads CAISISGSPSSYNEQFF. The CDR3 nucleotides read TGTGCCATCAGTATTAGCGGGAGCCCCAGCTCCTACAATGAGCAGTTCTTC.

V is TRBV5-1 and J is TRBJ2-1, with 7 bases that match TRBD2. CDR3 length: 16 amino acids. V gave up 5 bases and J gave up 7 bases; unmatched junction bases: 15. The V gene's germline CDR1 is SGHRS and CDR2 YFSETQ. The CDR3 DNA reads TGCGCCAGCAGTCCTCGAAATACGGGACTATTGAATGAGCAGTTCTTC. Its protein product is CASSPRNTGLLNEQFF.

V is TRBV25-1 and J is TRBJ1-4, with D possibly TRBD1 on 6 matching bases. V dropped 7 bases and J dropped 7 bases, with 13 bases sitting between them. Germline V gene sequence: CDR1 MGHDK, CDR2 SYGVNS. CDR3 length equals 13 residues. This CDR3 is CASILTGSEKLFF. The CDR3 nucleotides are TGTGCCAGCATTCTAACAGGGAGTGAAAAACTGTTTTTT.

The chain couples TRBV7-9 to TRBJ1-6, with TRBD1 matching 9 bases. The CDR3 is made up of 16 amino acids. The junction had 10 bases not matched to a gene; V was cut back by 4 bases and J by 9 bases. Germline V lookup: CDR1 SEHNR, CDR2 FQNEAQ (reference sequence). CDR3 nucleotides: TGTGCCAGCAGCTCCGGGACAGGGAGCCTGGGTTCACCCCTCCACTTT. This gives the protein CASSSGTGSLGSPLHF.

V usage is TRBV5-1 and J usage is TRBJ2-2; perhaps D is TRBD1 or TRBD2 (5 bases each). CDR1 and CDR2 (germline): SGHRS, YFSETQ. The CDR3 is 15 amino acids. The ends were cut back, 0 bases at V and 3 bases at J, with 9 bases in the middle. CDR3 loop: CASSLEQDYTGELFF. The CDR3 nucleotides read TGCGCCAGCAGCTTGGAACAGGACTACACCGGGGAGCTGTTTTTT.

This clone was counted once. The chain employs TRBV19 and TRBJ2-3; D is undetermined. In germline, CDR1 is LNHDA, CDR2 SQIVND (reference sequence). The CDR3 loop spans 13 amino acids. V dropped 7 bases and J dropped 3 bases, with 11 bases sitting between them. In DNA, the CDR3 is TGTGCCAGTAATGAAGGGTGGACAGATACGCAGTATTTT. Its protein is CASNEGWTDTQYF.

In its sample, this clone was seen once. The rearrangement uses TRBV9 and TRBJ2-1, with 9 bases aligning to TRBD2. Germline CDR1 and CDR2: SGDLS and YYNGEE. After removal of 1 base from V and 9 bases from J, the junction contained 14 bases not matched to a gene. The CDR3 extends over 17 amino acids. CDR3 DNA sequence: TGTGCCAGCAGCGTATCCGGGACTAGCCTGGGGTTAGGTGAGCAGTTCTTC. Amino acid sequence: CASSVSGTSLGLGEQFF.

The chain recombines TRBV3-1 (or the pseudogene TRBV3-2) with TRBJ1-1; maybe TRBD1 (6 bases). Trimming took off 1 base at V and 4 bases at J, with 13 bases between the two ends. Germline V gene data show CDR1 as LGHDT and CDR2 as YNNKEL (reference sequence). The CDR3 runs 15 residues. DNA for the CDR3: TGTGCCAGCAGCCAAGTTCTCCGGGGGCTCACTGAAGCTTTCTTT. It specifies CASSQVLRGLTEAFF.

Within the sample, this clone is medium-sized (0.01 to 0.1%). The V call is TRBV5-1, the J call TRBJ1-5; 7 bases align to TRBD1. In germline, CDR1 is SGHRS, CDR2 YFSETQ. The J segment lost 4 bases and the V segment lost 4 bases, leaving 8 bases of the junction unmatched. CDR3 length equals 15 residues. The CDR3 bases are TGCGCCAGCAGCCCGACAGGGCAACCGAATCAGCCCCAGCATTTT. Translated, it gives CASSPTGQPNQPQHF. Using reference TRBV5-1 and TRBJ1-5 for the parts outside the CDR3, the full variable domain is KAGVTQTPRYLIKTRGQQVTLSCSPISGHRSVSWYQQTPGQGLQFLFEYFSETQRNKGNFPGRFSGRQFSNSRSEMNVSTLELGDSALYLCASSPTGQPNQPQHFGDGTRLSIL.

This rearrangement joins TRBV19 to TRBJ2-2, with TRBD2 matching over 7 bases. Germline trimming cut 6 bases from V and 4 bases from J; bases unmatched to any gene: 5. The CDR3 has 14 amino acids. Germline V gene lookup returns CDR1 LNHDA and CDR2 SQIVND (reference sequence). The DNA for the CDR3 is TGTGCCAGTAGCAGCGGGATGGTCACCGGGGAGCTGTTTTTT. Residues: CASSSGMVTGELFF. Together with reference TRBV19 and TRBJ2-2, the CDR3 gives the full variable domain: DGGITQSPKYLFRKEGQNVTLSCEQNLNHDAMYWYRQDPGQGLRLIYYSQIVNDFQKGDIAEGYSVSREKKESFPLTVTSAQKNPTAFYLCASSSGMVTGELFFGEGSRLTVL.

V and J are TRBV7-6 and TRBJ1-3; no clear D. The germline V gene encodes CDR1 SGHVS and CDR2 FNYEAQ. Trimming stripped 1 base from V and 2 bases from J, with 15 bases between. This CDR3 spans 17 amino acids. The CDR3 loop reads CASSLGLKGRPGNTIYF. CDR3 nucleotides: TGTGCCAGCAGCTTAGGGCTAAAAGGGAGGCCTGGAAACACCATATATTTT. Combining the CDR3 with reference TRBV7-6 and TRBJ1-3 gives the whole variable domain GAGVSQSPRYKVTKRGQDVALRCDPISGHVSLYWYRQALGQGPEFLTYFNYEAQQDKSGLPNDRFSAERPEGSISTLTIQRTEQRDSAMYRCASSLGLKGRPGNTIYFGEGSWLTVV.

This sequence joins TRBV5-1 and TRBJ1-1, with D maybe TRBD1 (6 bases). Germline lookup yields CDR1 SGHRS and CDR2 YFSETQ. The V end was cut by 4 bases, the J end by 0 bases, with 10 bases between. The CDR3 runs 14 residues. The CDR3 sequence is CASSITGLNTEAFF. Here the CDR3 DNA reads TGCGCCAGCAGCATTACAGGGTTGAACACTGAAGCTTTCTTT. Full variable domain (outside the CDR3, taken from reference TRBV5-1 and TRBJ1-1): KAGVTQTPRYLIKTRGQQVTLSCSPISGHRSVSWYQQTPGQGLQFLFEYFSETQRNKGNFPGRFSGRQFSNSRSEMNVSTLELGDSALYLCASSITGLNTEAFFGQGTRLTVV.

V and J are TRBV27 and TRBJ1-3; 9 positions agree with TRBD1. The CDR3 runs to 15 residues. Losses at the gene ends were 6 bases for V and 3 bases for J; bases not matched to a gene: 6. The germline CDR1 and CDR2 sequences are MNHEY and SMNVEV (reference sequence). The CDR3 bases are TGTGCCAGCAGGCGGACAGGGGATAGTGGAAACACCATATATTTT. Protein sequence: CASRRTGDSGNTIYF.

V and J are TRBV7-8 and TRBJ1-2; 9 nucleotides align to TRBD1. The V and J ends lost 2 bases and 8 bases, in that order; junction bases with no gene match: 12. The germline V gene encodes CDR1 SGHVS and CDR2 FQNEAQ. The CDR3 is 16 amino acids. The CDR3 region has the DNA TGTGCCAGCAGCTTACCGGGGGGACAGGGAGGTTTCGGCTACACCTTC. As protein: CASSLPGGQGGFGYTF.

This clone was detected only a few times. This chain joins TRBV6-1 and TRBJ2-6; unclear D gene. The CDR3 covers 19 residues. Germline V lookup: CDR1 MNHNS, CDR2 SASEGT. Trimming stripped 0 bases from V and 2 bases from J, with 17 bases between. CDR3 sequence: CASSEADQASWAGANVLTF. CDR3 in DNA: TGTGCCAGCAGTGAAGCAGACCAGGCGTCCTGGGCTGGGGCCAACGTCCTGACTTTC.

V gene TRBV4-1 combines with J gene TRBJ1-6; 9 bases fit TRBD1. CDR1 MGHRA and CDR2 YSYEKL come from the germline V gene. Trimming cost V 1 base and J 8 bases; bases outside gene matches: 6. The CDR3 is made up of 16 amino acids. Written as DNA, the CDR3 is TGCGCCAGCAGCCAAGCGGAGGGACAGGGCTATTCACCCCTCCACTTT. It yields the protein CASSQAEGQGYSPLHF.

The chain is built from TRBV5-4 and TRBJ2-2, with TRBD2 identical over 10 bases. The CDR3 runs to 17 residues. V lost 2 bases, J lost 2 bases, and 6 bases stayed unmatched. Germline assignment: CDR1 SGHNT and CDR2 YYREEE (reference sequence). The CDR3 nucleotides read TGTGCCAGCAGCTTTAAGACTAGCGGGCGTAACACCGGGGAGCTGTTTTTT. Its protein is CASSFKTSGRNTGELFF. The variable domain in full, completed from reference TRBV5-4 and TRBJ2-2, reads ETGVTQSPTHLIKTRGQQVTLRCSSQSGHNTVSWYQQALGQGPQFIFQYYREEENGRGNFPPRFSGLQFPNYSSELNVNALELDDSALYLCASSFKTSGRNTGELFFGEGSRLTVL.